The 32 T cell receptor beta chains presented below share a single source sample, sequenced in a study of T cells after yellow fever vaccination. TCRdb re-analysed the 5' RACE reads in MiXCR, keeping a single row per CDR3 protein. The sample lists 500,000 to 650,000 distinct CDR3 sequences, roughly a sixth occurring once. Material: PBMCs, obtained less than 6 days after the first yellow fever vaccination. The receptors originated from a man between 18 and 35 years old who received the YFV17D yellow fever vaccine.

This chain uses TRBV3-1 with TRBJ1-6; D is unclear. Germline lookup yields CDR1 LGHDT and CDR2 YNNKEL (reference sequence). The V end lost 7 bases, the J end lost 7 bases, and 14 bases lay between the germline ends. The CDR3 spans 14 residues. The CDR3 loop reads CASTPREANSPLHF. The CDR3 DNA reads TGTGCCAGCACCCCCCGGGAGGCCAATTCACCCCTCCACTTT.

The CDR3 region is CASSSQGGNGYTF. The CDR3 DNA follows: TGTGCCAGCAGCTCGCAGGGTGGTAATGGCTACACCTTC. The chain uses TRBV7-3 and TRBJ1-2; D perhaps matches TRBD1 (5 bases). The CDR3 is 13 residues long. With 4 bases removed from V and 6 bases from J, the gap between germline ends came to 12 bases. CDR1 is SGHTA, CDR2 FQGTGA, per germline.

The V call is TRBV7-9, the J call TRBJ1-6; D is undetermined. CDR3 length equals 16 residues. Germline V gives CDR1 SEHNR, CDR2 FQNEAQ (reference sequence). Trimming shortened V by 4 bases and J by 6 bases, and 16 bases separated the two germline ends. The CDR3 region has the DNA TGTGCCAGCAGCTCAGGTCGAAACATTGGTAATTCACCCCTCCACTTT. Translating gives CASSSGRNIGNSPLHF. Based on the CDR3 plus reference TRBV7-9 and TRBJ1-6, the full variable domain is DTGVSQNPRHKITKRGQNVTFRCDPISEHNRLYWYRQTLGQGPEFLTYFQNEAQLEKSRLLSDRFSAERPKGSFSTLEIQRTEQGDSAMYLCASSSGRNIGNSPLHFGNGTRLTVT.

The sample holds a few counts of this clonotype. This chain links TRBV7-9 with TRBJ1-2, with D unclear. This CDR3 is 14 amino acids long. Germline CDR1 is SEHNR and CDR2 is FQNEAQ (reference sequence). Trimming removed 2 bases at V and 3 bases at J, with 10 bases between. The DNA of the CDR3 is TGTGCCAGCAGCTTACTGAGAGTCCACTATGGCTACACCTTC. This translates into CASSLLRVHYGYTF.

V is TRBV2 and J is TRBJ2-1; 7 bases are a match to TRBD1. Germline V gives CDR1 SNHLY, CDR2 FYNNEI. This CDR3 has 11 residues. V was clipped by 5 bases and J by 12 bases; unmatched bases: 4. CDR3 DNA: TGTGCCAGCAGTCAGGGGGAGCGGCAGTTCTTC. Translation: CASSQGERQFF.

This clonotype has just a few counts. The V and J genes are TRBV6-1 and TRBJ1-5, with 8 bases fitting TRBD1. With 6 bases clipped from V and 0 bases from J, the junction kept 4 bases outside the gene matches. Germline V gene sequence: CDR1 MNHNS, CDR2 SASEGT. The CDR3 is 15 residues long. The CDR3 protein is CASRTGAYSNQPQHF. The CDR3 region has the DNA TGTGCCAGCAGGACAGGGGCCTATAGCAATCAGCCCCAGCATTTT.

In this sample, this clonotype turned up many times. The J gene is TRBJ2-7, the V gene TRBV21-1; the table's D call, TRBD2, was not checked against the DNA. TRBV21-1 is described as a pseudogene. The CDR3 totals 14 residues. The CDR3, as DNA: TGTGCCAGCAGCAAAGCCCGACTAGCGGGGGATATAGGCGTC. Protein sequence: CASSKARLAGDIGV.

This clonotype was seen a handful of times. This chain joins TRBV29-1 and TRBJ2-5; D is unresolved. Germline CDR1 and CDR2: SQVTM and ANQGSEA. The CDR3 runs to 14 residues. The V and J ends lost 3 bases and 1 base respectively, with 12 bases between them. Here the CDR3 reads CSVDPGALQETQYF. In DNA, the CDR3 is TGCAGCGTTGACCCCGGAGCTCTCCAAGAGACCCAGTACTTC. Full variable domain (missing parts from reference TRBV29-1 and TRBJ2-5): SAVISQKPSRDICQRGTSLTIQCQVDSQVTMMFWYRQQPGQSLTLIATANQGSEATYESGFVIDKFPISRPNLTFSTLTVSNMSPEDSSIYLCSVDPGALQETQYFGPGTRLLVL.

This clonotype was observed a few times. CDR3: CASSYLMGQGANEQFF. CDR3 nucleotides: TGTGCCAGCAGTTACTTAATGGGACAGGGTGCGAATGAGCAGTTCTTC. The rearrangement uses TRBV6-2 or TRBV6-3 and TRBJ2-1, with 9 bases matching TRBD1. The CDR3 totals 16 residues. Germline assignment: CDR1 MNHEY and CDR2 SVGEGT. V shed 1 base and J 7 bases; nucleotides not matched to a gene: 8.

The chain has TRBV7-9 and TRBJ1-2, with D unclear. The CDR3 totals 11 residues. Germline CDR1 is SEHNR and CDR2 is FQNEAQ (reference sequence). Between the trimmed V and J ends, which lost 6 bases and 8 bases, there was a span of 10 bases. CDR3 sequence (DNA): TGTGCCAGCAGTCCCCAGAGGGGCTACACCTTC. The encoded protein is CASSPQRGYTF.

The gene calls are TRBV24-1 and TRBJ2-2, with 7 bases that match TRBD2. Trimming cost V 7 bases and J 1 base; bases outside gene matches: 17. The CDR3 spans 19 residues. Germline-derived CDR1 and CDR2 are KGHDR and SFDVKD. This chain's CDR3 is CATSGPPPGRGMNTGELFF. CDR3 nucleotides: TGTGCCACCAGCGGGCCCCCCCCCGGGCGGGGGATGAACACCGGGGAGCTGTTTTTT.

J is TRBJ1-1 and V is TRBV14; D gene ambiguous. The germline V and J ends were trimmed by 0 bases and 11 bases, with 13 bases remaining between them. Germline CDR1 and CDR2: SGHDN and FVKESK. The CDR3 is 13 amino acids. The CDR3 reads CASSQDPGMDAFF. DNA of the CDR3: TGTGCCAGCAGCCAAGATCCGGGGATGGATGCTTTCTTT.

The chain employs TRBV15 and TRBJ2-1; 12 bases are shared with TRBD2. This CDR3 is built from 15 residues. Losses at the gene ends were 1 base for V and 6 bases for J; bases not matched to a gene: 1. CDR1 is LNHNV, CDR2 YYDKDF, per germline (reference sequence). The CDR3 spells CATSRASGGANEQFF. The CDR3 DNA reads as TGTGCCACCAGCAGAGCTAGCGGGGGGGCCAATGAGCAGTTCTTC.

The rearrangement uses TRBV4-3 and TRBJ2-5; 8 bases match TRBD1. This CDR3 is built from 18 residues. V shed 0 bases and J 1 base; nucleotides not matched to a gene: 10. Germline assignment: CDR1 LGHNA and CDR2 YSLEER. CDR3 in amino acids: CASSQDWLKGQGQETQYF. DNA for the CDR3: TGCGCCAGCAGCCAAGACTGGCTGAAAGGACAGGGCCAAGAGACCCAGTACTTC.

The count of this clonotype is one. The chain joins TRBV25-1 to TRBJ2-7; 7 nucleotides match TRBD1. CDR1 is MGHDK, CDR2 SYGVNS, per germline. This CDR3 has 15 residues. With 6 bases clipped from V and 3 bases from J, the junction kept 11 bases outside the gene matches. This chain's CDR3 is CASRDLAGGRYEQYF. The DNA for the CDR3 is TGTGCCAGCAGAGACTTGGCAGGGGGACGCTACGAGCAGTACTTC.

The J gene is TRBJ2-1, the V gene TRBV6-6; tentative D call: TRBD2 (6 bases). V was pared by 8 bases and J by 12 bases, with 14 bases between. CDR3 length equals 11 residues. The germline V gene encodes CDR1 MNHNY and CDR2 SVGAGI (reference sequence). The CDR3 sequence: CASSPRDSQFF. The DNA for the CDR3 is TGTGCCAGCTCCCCTCGGGACTCGCAGTTCTTC.

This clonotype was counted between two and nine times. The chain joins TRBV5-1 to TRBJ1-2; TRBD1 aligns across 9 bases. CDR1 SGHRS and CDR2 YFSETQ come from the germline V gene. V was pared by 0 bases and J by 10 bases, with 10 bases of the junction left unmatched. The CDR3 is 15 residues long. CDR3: CASSLARGQGVSYTF. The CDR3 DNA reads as TGCGCCAGCAGCTTGGCCAGGGGACAGGGTGTATCCTACACCTTC.

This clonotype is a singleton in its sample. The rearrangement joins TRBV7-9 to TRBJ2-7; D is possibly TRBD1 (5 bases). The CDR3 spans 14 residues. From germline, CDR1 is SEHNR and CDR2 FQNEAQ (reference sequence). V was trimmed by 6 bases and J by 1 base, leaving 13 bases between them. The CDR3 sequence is CASSSSRTSYEQYF. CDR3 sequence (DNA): TGTGCCAGCAGTTCAAGCCGGACATCCTACGAGCAGTACTTC.

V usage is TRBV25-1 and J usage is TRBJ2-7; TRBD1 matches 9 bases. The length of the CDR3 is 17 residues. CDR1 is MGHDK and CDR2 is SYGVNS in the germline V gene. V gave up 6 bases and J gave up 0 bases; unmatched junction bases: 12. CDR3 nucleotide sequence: TGTGCCAGCAGGGGGGCCACAGGGGGCCCATTCTCCTACGAGCAGTACGTC. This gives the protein CASRGATGGPFSYEQYV.

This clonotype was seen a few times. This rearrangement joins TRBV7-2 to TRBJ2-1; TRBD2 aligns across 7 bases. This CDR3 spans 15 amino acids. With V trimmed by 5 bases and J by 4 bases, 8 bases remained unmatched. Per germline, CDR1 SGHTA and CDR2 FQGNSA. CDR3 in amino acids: CASSPIGGRYNEQFF. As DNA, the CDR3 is TGTGCCAGCAGCCCGATCGGGGGGAGGTACAATGAGCAGTTCTTC.

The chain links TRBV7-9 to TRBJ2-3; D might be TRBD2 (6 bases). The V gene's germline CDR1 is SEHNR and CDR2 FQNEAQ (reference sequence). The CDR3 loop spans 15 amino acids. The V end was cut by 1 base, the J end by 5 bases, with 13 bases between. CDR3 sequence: CASSLDGGRLDTQYF. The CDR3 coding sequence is TGTGCCAGCAGCTTAGACGGGGGACGGTTAGATACGCAGTATTTT.

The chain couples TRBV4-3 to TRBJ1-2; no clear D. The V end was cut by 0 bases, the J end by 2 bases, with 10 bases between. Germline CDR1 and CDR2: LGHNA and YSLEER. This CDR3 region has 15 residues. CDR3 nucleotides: TGCGCCAGCAGCCAAGATAGCAGGACCAACTATGGCTACACCTTC. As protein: CASSQDSRTNYGYTF.

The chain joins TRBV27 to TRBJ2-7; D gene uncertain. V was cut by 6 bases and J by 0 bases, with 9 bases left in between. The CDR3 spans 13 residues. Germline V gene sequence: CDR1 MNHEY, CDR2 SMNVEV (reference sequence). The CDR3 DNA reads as TGTGCCAGCAGATCGTATGGCTCCTACGAGCAGTACGTC. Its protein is CASRSYGSYEQYV.

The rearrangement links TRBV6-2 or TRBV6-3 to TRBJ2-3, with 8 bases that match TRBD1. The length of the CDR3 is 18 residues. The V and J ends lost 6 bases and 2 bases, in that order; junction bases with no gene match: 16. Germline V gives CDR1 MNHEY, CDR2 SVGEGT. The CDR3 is CASSSQGALSTYTDTQYF. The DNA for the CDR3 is TGTGCCAGCAGCTCCCAGGGGGCGCTTTCCACTTACACAGATACGCAGTATTTT.

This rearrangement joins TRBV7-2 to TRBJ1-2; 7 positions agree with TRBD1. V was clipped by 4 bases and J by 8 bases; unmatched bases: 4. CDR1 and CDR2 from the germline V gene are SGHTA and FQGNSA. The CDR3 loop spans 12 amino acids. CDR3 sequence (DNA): TGTGCCAGCAGCTCGACAGGGAGAGGCTACACCTTC. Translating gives CASSSTGRGYTF.

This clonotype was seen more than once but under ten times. The CDR3 nucleotides read TGTGCCAGCAGACCCCGGGGTTTCTTAGCCAAAAACATTCAGTACTTC. Translation gives CASRPRGFLAKNIQYF. The chain couples TRBV12-3 or TRBV12-4 to TRBJ2-4; weak D call: TRBD2 (5 bases). This CDR3 is built from 16 residues. The germline V and J ends were trimmed by 6 bases and 0 bases, with 15 bases remaining between them.

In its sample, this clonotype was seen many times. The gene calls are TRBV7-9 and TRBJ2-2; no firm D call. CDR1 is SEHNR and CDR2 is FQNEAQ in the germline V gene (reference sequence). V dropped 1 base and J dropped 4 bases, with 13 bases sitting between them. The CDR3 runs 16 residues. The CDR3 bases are TGTGCCAGCAGCTTAGTCAACGGTCCCTTCACCGGGGAGCTGTTTTTT. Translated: CASSLVNGPFTGELFF.

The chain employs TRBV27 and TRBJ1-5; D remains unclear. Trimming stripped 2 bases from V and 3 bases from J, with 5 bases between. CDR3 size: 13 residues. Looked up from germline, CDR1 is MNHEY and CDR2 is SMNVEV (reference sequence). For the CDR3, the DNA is TGTGCCAGCAGTTTAAGCCCCAATCAGCCCCAGCATTTT. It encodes CASSLSPNQPQHF.

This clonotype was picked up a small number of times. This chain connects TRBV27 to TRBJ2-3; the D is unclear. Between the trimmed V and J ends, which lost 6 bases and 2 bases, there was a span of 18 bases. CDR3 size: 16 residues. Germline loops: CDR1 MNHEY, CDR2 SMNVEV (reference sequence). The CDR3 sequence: CASSKVQNLFTDTQYF. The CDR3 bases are TGTGCCAGCAGCAAAGTACAGAATTTATTCACAGATACGCAGTATTTT.

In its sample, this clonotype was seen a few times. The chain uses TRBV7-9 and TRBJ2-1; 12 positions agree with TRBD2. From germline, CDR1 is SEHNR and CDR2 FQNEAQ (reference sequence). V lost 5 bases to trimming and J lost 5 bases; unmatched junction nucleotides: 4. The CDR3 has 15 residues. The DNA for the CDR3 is TGTGCCAGCAGCCCGACTAGCGGGGGACACAATGAGCAGTTCTTC. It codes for CASSPTSGGHNEQFF.

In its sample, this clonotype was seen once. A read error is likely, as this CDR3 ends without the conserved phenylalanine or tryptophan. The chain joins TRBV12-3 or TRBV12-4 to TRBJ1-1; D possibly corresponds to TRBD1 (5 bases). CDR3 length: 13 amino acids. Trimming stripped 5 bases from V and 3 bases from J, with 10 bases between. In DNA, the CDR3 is TGTGCCAGCAGTACCAGGGAGGACACTGAAGCTTTCATT. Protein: CASSTREDTEAFI.

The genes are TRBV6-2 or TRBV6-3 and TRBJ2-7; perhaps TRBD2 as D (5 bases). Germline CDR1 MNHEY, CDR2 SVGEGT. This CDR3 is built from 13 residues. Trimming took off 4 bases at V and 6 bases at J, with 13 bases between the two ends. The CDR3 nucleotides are TGTGCCAGCAGTTCACGGACGGGGATCGAGCAGTACGTC. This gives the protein CASSSRTGIEQYV.